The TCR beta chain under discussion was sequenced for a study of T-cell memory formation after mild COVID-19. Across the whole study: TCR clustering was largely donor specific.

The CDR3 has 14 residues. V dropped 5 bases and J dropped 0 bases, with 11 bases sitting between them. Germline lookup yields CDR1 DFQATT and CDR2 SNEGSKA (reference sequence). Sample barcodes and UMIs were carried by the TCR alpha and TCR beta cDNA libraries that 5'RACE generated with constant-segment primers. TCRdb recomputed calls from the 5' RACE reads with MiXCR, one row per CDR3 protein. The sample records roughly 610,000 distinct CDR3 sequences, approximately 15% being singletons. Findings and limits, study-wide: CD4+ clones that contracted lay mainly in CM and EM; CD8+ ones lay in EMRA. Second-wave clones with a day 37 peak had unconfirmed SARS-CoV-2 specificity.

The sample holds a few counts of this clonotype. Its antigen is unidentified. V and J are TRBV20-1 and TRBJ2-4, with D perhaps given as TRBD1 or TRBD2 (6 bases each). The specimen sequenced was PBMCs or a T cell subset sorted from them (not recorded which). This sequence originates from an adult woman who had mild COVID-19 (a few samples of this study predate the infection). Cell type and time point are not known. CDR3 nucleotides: TGCAGTGCTCCGGGGGCTCTAGCCAAAAACATTCAGTACTTC. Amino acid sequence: CSAPGALAKNIQYF.